A single sample is the source of the 10 T cell receptor beta chains below, sequenced in a study of shared clonotypes between healthy human individuals. The repertoire was sequenced with immunoSEQ multiplex PCR; TCRdb's copy has only in-frame clones and lacks some. The sample has over a million clones; approximately 80% are singletons. Material for sequencing was memory CD4+ T cells from PBMCs. Subset: CD45RA-negative fraction. These TCRs come from a man younger than 35 in good health. Some clones in this sample may be carry-over from other donors' samples.

The sample holds a few counts of this clone. V is TRBV21-1 and J is TRBJ2-1; the table's D gene call, TRBD2, was not cross checked with the DNA. TRBV21-1 is termed a pseudogene. The CDR3 runs 15 residues. CDR3 DNA: TGTGCCAGCAGCAAAGAACGGGACGGGGGCAATGAGCAGTTCTTC. Amino acids: CASSKERDGGNEQFF.

The CDR3 protein is CASSYSRDYQPQHF. The CDR3 region has the DNA TGTGCCAGCAGTTACTCGAGGGATTATCAGCCCCAGCATTTT. V is TRBV6-5 and J is TRBJ1-5, with D unresolved. Trimming took 0 bases from V and 5 from J, leaving 8 bases between them. Per germline, CDR1 MNHEY and CDR2 SVGAGI. The CDR3 is 14 amino acids.

The rearrangement uses TRBV7-8 and TRBJ2-7, with 10 nucleotides matching TRBD2. CDR3 length: 16 residues. Trimming removed 5 bases from V and 1 base from J; junction bases left unmatched: 8. Germline loops: CDR1 SGHVS, CDR2 FQNEAQ. DNA of the CDR3: TGTGCCAGCAGCAACAAAATACTAGCGGGGTCCTACGAGCAGTACTTC. This codes for CASSNKILAGSYEQYF.

The J gene is TRBJ2-7, the V gene TRBV6-1, with 9 bases that match TRBD1. In germline, CDR1 is MNHNS, CDR2 SASEGT. This CDR3 contains 16 residues. V was pared by 0 bases and J by 1 base, with 4 bases of the junction left unmatched. In DNA, the CDR3 is TGTGCCAGCAGTGAAGCTTTTGGACAGGGGTCCTACGAGCAGTACTTC. The encoded protein is CASSEAFGQGSYEQYF.

The chain joins TRBV30 to TRBJ2-3; 9 bases fit TRBD2. The germline gives CDR1 GTSNPN, CDR2 SVGIG (reference sequence). The CDR3 is made up of 15 amino acids. V lost 5 bases, J lost 6 bases, and 12 bases stayed unmatched. The CDR3 DNA follows: TGTGCCTGGGGTTTAAGAGCGGGAGGCGCCGATACGCAGTATTTT. Translating it yields CAWGLRAGGADTQYF. Together with reference TRBV30 and TRBJ2-3, the CDR3 gives the full variable domain: SQTIHQWPATLVQPVGSPLSLECTVEGTSNPNLYWYRQAAGRGLQLLFYSVGIGQISSEVPQNLSASRPQDRQFILSSKKLLLSDSGFYLCAWGLRAGGADTQYFGPGTRLTVL.

The gene calls are TRBV30 and TRBJ1-1; 9 bases align to TRBD1. Germline-derived CDR1 and CDR2 are GTSNPN and SVGIG (reference sequence). The CDR3 totals 13 residues. The J segment lost 9 bases and the V segment lost 7 bases, leaving 12 bases of the junction unmatched. CDR3 sequence: CASYTGTGKKAFF. The DNA of the CDR3 is TGTGCCTCCTATACCGGGACAGGGAAGAAAGCTTTCTTT.

This rearrangement joins TRBV28 to TRBJ2-7; 8 positions match TRBD2. Losses at the gene ends were 4 bases for V and 0 bases for J; bases not matched to a gene: 8. The CDR3 is 16 residues long. Per the germline V gene, CDR1 is MDHEN and CDR2 is SYDVKM. The CDR3 protein is CASSYVASGSSYEQYF. The CDR3 bases are TGTGCCAGCAGTTACGTAGCTAGCGGGTCCTCCTACGAGCAGTACTTC. The full variable domain, its missing parts supplied by reference TRBV28 and TRBJ2-7, is DVKVTQSSRYLVKRTGEKVFLECVQDMDHENMFWYRQDPGLGLRLIYFSYDVKMKEKGDIPEGYSVSREKKERFSLILESASTNQTSMYLCASSYVASGSSYEQYFGPGTRLTVT.

Only one count was recorded for this clone. The chain is built from TRBV9 and TRBJ2-5; 10 bases line up with TRBD2. Germline CDR1 SGDLS, CDR2 YYNGEE. Trimming removed 2 bases from V and 7 bases from J; junction bases left unmatched: 8. This CDR3 contains 15 residues. CDR3 sequence (DNA): TGTGCCAGCAGCGTGGGGGCTAGCGGGGGCTTGACCCAGTACTTC. This gives the protein CASSVGASGGLTQYF.

The V call is TRBV7-9, the J call TRBJ2-3, with D unclear. The germline V and J ends were trimmed by 5 bases and 4 bases, with 10 bases remaining between them. The CDR3 loop spans 13 amino acids. Germline V gene sequence: CDR1 SEHNR, CDR2 FQNEAQ (reference sequence). In DNA, the CDR3 is TGTGCCAGCAGCCCCGCAACCCCAGATACGCAGTATTTT. Protein product: CASSPATPDTQYF.

The chain employs TRBV5-1 and TRBJ2-1; TRBD1 is a possible D gene (5 bases). Germline V gene sequence: CDR1 SGHRS, CDR2 YFSETQ. This CDR3 spans 14 amino acids. The V gene lost 4 bases and the J gene lost 15 bases, with 23 bases spanning the gap. The CDR3 region has the DNA TGCGCCAGCAGCGCGCTTACCCAGGGCGGCGGCTGGTTCTTC. This encodes CASSALTQGGGWFF.